This T cell receptor (beta chain) was identified during a study of identical twins. General study results and limits: Fewer insertions characterized abundant cord blood beta clonotypes, whereas memory repertoires showed none.

Each CDR3 protein is one row after TCRdb ran MiXCR on the 5' RACE reads. The repertoire holds a few hundred thousand distinct CDR3 sequences, less than 9.5% seen once, with roughly 7% in the top ten. Germline CDR1 reads MNHNS; CDR2 reads SASEGT. J gave up 2 bases and V 1 base, and 4 bases lay outside the gene matches. The length of the CDR3 is 17 residues. About this clonotype: Its antigen is not known.

These data were also filed under a second study, of yellow fever vaccine responses in identical twins.

The rearrangement links TRBV6-1 to TRBJ2-5, with TRBD2 identical over 13 bases. The source material was CD8+ T cells sorted from blood. This clonotype was obtained from a woman aged 18-29 years in good health. Here the CDR3 reads CASSEGLAGGLQETQYF. CDR3 coding DNA: TGTGCCAGCAGTGAAGGACTAGCGGGGGGTCTGCAAGAGACCCAGTACTTC.